The 14 T cell receptor beta chains presented below share a single source sample, sequenced in a study of T cell responses to AZD1222 COVID-19 vaccine. Libraries were prepared by immunoSEQ multiplex PCR; TCRdb keeps only in-frame clonotypes and omits some of them. The table has roughly 170,000 clones, approximately 90% seen once. Specimen: peripheral blood, collected on day 0 of AZD1222 vaccination. The receptors shown here come from an adult in good health.

This clone is a singleton in its sample. The chain links TRBV9 to TRBJ1-3; D might be TRBD1 (5 bases). V lost 0 bases and J lost 0, with 10 bases in between. CDR1 is SGDLS and CDR2 is YYNGEE in the germline V gene. CDR3 length: 16 residues. CDR3 nucleotides: TGTGCCAGCAGCGTAGACCCGACAGCCTCTGGAAACACCATATATTTT. Amino acids: CASSVDPTASGNTIYF.

The chain couples TRBV7-2 to TRBJ1-2; tentatively, D is TRBD1 (5 bases). V lost 1 base and J lost 5, with 14 bases in between. Germline V gives CDR1 SGHTA, CDR2 FQGNSA. This CDR3 contains 15 residues. CDR3 sequence reads: CASSLVGGIRYGYTF. CDR3 nucleotide sequence: TGTGCCAGCAGCTTAGTCGGGGGTATCCGTTATGGCTACACCTTC.

The V call is TRBV18, the J call TRBJ1-3; D is undetermined. Per germline, CDR1 KGHSH and CDR2 LQKENI. CDR3 length: 12 residues. V lost 3 bases and J 7 bases, leaving 7 bases between the germline ends. The CDR3 sequence is CASSPEANTIYF. In DNA form, the CDR3 reads TGTGCCAGCTCACCGGAGGCCAACACCATATATTTT.

The chain links TRBV10-2 to TRBJ1-2, with 7 positions matching TRBD1. The length of the CDR3 is 13 residues. Trimming took 8 bases from V and 2 from J; bases not matched to a gene: 5. Germline lookup yields CDR1 WSHSY and CDR2 SAAADI. The CDR3 DNA follows: TGCGCCAGCTGGACAGGCTCGAACTATGGCTACACCTTC. Its translation: CASWTGSNYGYTF.

The genes are TRBV6-5 and TRBJ2-1, with TRBD1 matching over 11 bases. Germline trimming cut 7 bases from V and 4 bases from J; bases unmatched to any gene: 6. Germline V CDR1 and CDR2: MNHEY, SVGAGI. The CDR3 covers 15 residues. The CDR3 sequence: CASNPGQGGYNEQFF. The DNA for the CDR3 is TGTGCCAGCAACCCGGGACAGGGGGGATACAATGAGCAGTTCTTC.

This clone was counted once. This chain connects TRBV20-1 to TRBJ1-3, with D unclear. The CDR3 contains 13 residues. CDR1 is DFQATT and CDR2 is SNEGSKA in the germline V gene (reference sequence). Trimming pared 3 bases from V and 1 base from J, leaving 7 bases between. DNA of the CDR3: TGCAGTGCTAGTACTTCTTCTGGAAACACCATATATTTT. This codes for CSASTSSGNTIYF.

The rearrangement joins TRBV18 to TRBJ1-2, with 10 nucleotides matching TRBD1. The CDR3 totals 15 residues. V was pared by 3 bases and J by 3 bases, with 4 bases of the junction left unmatched. In germline, CDR1 is KGHSH, CDR2 LQKENI. The CDR3 reads CASSPRTGGDYGYTF. CDR3 sequence (DNA): TGTGCCAGCTCACCGCGGACAGGGGGGGACTATGGCTACACCTTC.

The chain combines TRBV19 with TRBJ1-5; D remains ambiguous. Germline loops: CDR1 LNHDA, CDR2 SQIVND (reference sequence). Deletions cut 1 base from V and 5 bases from J, with 15 bases between. The CDR3 is 16 amino acids. CDR3 protein: CASSIGVREAYQPQHF. The CDR3 coding sequence is TGTGCCAGTAGTATAGGGGTGAGGGAGGCGTATCAGCCCCAGCATTTT. Supplemented by reference TRBV19 and TRBJ1-5, the full variable domain reads DGGITQSPKYLFRKEGQNVTLSCEQNLNHDAMYWYRQDPGQGLRLIYYSQIVNDFQKGDIAEGYSVSREKKESFPLTVTSAQKNPTAFYLCASSIGVREAYQPQHFGDGTRLSIL.

The rearrangement links TRBV5-1 to TRBJ1-1; D is possibly TRBD1 (6 bases). CDR3 length: 13 residues. The germline V gene encodes CDR1 SGHRS and CDR2 YFSETQ. Trimming stripped 4 bases from V and 4 bases from J, with 11 bases between. The CDR3 coding sequence is TGCGCCAGCAGCCGGGACATAGGCACTGAAGCTTTCTTT. Its translation: CASSRDIGTEAFF.

The chain combines TRBV6-2 or TRBV6-3 with TRBJ2-3; D is perhaps TRBD1 (5 bases). V dropped 6 bases and J dropped 5 bases, with 9 bases sitting between them. The CDR3 loop spans 12 amino acids. Germline lookup yields CDR1 MNHEY and CDR2 SVGEGT. CDR3 in amino acids: CASSLGRDTQYF. The CDR3 DNA reads TGTGCCAGCAGCCTGGGGCGAGATACGCAGTATTTT.

The rearrangement joins TRBV7-2 to TRBJ2-5, with 12 nucleotides matching TRBD2. Trimming at V came to 6 bases and at J to 2 bases, leaving 4 bases not matched to a gene. The CDR3 runs to 15 residues. CDR1 SGHTA and CDR2 FQGNSA come from the germline V gene. CDR3 in amino acids: CASRRTSGVQETQYF. DNA of the CDR3: TGTGCCAGCAGAAGGACTAGCGGGGTTCAAGAGACCCAGTACTTC.

This chain joins TRBV5-1 and TRBJ2-3, with 9 bases that match TRBD2. The ends lost 1 base at V and 3 bases at J; junction bases unmatched: 6. From germline, CDR1 is SGHRS and CDR2 YFSETQ. The CDR3 runs to 16 residues. The CDR3 protein is CASSLPSGVATDTQYF. Here the CDR3 DNA reads TGCGCCAGCAGCTTGCCTAGCGGGGTAGCAACAGATACGCAGTATTTT.

The genes are TRBV27 and TRBJ2-7, with D uncertain. Trimming left V 0 bases short and J 6 bases short, with 12 bases between. The germline V gene has CDR1 MNHEY and CDR2 SMNVEV (reference sequence). This CDR3 comprises 14 residues. CDR3: CASSLSWGSGEQYF. The CDR3, as DNA: TGTGCCAGCAGTTTATCATGGGGATCGGGCGAGCAGTACTTC.

J is TRBJ2-2 and V is TRBV7-8, with TRBD2 as a possible D gene (6 bases). The V end was cut by 1 base, the J end by 7 bases, with 13 bases between. The germline V gene encodes CDR1 SGHVS and CDR2 FQNEAQ. This CDR3 comprises 15 residues. CDR3 sequence: CASSLDRGKHGELFF. Here the CDR3 DNA reads TGTGCCAGCAGCTTAGACCGGGGGAAGCACGGGGAGCTGTTTTTT. Variable domain in full (rest from reference TRBV7-8 and TRBJ2-2): GAGVSQSPRYKVAKRGQDVALRCDPISGHVSLFWYQQALGQGPEFLTYFQNEAQLDKSGLPSDRFFAERPEGSVSTLKIQRTQQEDSAVYLCASSLDRGKHGELFFGEGSRLTVL.